Below, 25 T cell receptor beta chains from the same sample are listed, as sequenced in a study of shared clonotypes between healthy human individuals. This table comes from immunoSEQ multiplex PCR, and its TCRdb copy is limited to in-frame clones, with some not included. The data show some 490,000 clones, 65% to 85% seen once. Sequences were obtained from PBMCs. These receptor sequences come from a woman aged 40 to 55 in good health. Some clones in this sample may be carry-over from other donors' samples.

Of note for this clone: With a much larger clone just one base away, this may be a read error. The sample has other DNA sequences that encode this CDR3 too. The J gene is TRBJ2-1, the V gene TRBV25-1; TRBD2 agrees at 8 bases. The germline gives CDR1 MGHDK, CDR2 SYGVNS. Trimming took 5 bases from V and 3 from J; bases not matched to a gene: 9. This CDR3 has 16 amino acids. DNA for the CDR3: TGTGCCAGCAGTCCGGCCGGGACTAGTGGCTACAATGAGCAGTTCTTC. Translated: CASSPAGTSGYNEQFF.

On this clone: A read error is the likely source, as a far larger clone sits one nucleotide away. The sample holds other DNA sequences that translate to the same CDR3. CDR3 residues: CASSQGSGRTDTQYF. The CDR3 DNA sequence: TGTGCCAGCAGCCAAGGGTCAGGTAGAACAGATACGCAGTATTTT. This sequence joins TRBV11-2 and TRBJ2-3, with D uncertain. Trimming left V 5 bases short and J 3 bases short, with 15 bases between. The CDR3 is 15 amino acids. Germline V gene sequence: CDR1 SGHAT, CDR2 FQNNGV.

Notes on this clone: A much larger clone differs by one base, so this may be a read error. Other DNA sequences within the sample encode an identical CDR3. The chain links TRBV5-6 to TRBJ2-3; TRBD1 is a possible D gene (6 bases). The CDR3 sequence is 16 residues long. V was cut by 0 bases and J by 7 bases, with 18 bases left in between. The germline CDR1 and CDR2 sequences are SGHDT and YYEEEE. CDR3 nucleotide sequence: TGTGCCAGCAGCTTGGGGACAGTTAGACTTAGCAATACGCAGTATTTT. Protein product: CASSLGTVRLSNTQYF.

This clone came up once. The chain employs TRBV28 and TRBJ2-7, with D uncertain. V was pared by 4 bases and J by 7 bases, with 14 bases between. This CDR3 comprises 13 residues. CDR1 and CDR2 from the germline V gene are MDHEN and SYDVKM. The CDR3 sequence is CASSSRRFGEQYF. Written as DNA, the CDR3 is TGTGCCAGCAGTTCGCGACGGTTTGGGGAGCAGTACTTC.

This chain uses TRBV6-1 with TRBJ2-7; 8 bases match TRBD1. The V gene's germline CDR1 is MNHNS and CDR2 SASEGT. The junction had 6 bases not matched to a gene; V was cut back by 2 bases and J by 3 bases. This CDR3 is 15 amino acids long. CDR3 bases: TGTGCCAGCAGTGAATTAGGACAGGGCTTCTACGAGCAGTACTTC. Its protein product is CASSELGQGFYEQYF.

As to this clone: A far larger clone is a single base away, which makes a read error likely. V gene TRBV7-2 combines with J gene TRBJ2-5; the D gene is possibly TRBD2 (6 bases). Germline V CDR1 and CDR2: SGHTA, FQGNSA. Trimming pared 5 bases from V and 2 bases from J, leaving 12 bases between. The CDR3 is 14 amino acids. In DNA, the CDR3 is TGTGCCAGCAGCCTGGGACTCCAGCAAGAGACCCAGTACTTC. Protein: CASSLGLQQETQYF.

This chain links TRBV4-1 with TRBJ2-4; possible D gene TRBD1, 5 bases. The CDR3 spans 15 residues. Trimming stripped 1 base from V and 2 bases from J, with 9 bases between. CDR1 is MGHRA and CDR2 is YSYEKL in the germline V gene. The CDR3 nucleotides read TGCGCCAGCAGCCAAGGGCAGGGATCCAAAAACATTCAGTACTTC. This sequence encodes CASSQGQGSKNIQYF.

V usage is TRBV7-3 and J usage is TRBJ1-2, with D perhaps matching TRBD1 (5 bases). Trimming removed 3 bases from V and 4 bases from J, with 18 bases in between. The CDR3 spans 16 residues. Looked up from germline, CDR1 is SGHTA and CDR2 is FQGTGA. The CDR3 is CASSFLPGRGVYGYTF. The CDR3 DNA reads TGTGCCAGCAGCTTTCTGCCGGGGAGGGGTGTCTATGGCTACACCTTC.

V and J are TRBV19 and TRBJ2-5; unclear D gene. This CDR3 region has 14 residues. Germline CDR1 and CDR2: LNHDA and SQIVND (reference sequence). V was shortened by 1 base and J by 4 bases, with 10 bases between the two germline ends. DNA for the CDR3: TGTGCCAGTAGTATAGGATTAAGTCGAGAGACCCAGTACTTC. It codes for CASSIGLSRETQYF. Full variable domain (missing parts from reference TRBV19 and TRBJ2-5): DGGITQSPKYLFRKEGQNVTLSCEQNLNHDAMYWYRQDPGQGLRLIYYSQIVNDFQKGDIAEGYSVSREKKESFPLTVTSAQKNPTAFYLCASSIGLSRETQYFGPGTRLLVL.

Regarding this clone: A far more abundant clone sits one base away, making this likely a read error. The identical CDR3 is also encoded by other nucleotide sequences in the sample. The J gene is TRBJ2-1, the V gene TRBV11-3, with 8 bases that match TRBD2. CDR1 and CDR2 from the germline V gene are SGHNT and YENEEA. The CDR3 consists of 14 residues. CDR3 sequence: CASSLSGADNEQFF. CDR3 bases: TGTGCTAGCAGCCTTAGCGGGGCGGACAATGAGCAGTTCTTC.

The sample holds many counts of this clone. This specimen includes other DNA sequences encoding the same CDR3. The CDR3 region is CAKTSGRYEQYF. As DNA, the CDR3 is TGCGCCAAAACTAGCGGGAGGTACGAGCAGTACTTC. This sequence joins TRBV10-1 and TRBJ2-7; the match to TRBD2 covers 12 bases. V lost 10 bases, J lost 4 bases, and 2 bases stayed unmatched. The CDR3 loop spans 12 amino acids. Germline V lookup: CDR1 WNHNN, CDR2 SYGVQD (reference sequence).

V is TRBV18 and J is TRBJ2-5; 14 bases match TRBD2. J lost 4 bases, V lost 0 bases, and 10 bases had no gene match. The CDR3 totals 19 residues. CDR1 KGHSH and CDR2 LQKENI come from the germline V gene. Here the CDR3 DNA reads TGTGCCAGCTCACCACCCGTTGGGACTAGCGGGAGCGTGGTAGAGACCCAGTACTTC. Translated: CASSPPVGTSGSVVETQYF.

The rearrangement joins TRBV18 to TRBJ1-1; TRBD1 is a possible D gene (5 bases). The CDR3 consists of 14 residues. Trimming left V 3 bases short and J 2 bases short, with 10 bases between. Germline V gene data show CDR1 as KGHSH and CDR2 as LQKENI. The chain's CDR3 is CASSPTQGNTEAFF. The CDR3 DNA reads as TGTGCCAGCTCACCGACCCAGGGAAACACTGAAGCTTTCTTT.

To note about this clone: The identical CDR3 is also encoded by other nucleotide sequences in the sample. The gene calls are TRBV20-1 and TRBJ2-7, with D uncertain. The CDR3 has 11 residues. Germline V gene lookup returns CDR1 DFQATT and CDR2 SNEGSKA (reference sequence). V was pared by 0 bases and J by 4 bases, with 4 bases between. The CDR3 spells CSARDQYEQYF. The CDR3 bases are TGCAGTGCTAGAGACCAATACGAGCAGTACTTC.

Note on this clone: The sample has other DNA sequences that encode this CDR3 too. For the CDR3, the DNA is TGCGCCAGCAGCCTGGGAGGACAGTTGAACACTGAAGCTTTCTTT. The encoded protein is CASSLGGQLNTEAFF. The rearrangement uses TRBV5-1 and TRBJ1-1; weak D call: TRBD1 (6 bases). The CDR3 consists of 15 residues. V was cut by 4 bases and J by 0 bases, with 13 bases left in between. Germline V gene data show CDR1 as SGHRS and CDR2 as YFSETQ.

The chain couples TRBV6-1 to TRBJ2-2, with D perhaps TRBD2 (6 bases). The length of the CDR3 is 15 residues. Trimming stripped 7 bases from V and 8 bases from J, with 20 bases between. The germline gives CDR1 MNHNS, CDR2 SASEGT. The CDR3 DNA follows: TGTGCCAGCACCCGAAAGATGGAGGGTGCAGGGGAGCTGTTTTTT. Translated: CASTRKMEGAGELFF.

As for this clone: This is likely an artifact of a read error, given a far larger clone one base away. The chain is built from TRBV5-4 and TRBJ1-1, with a possible D match to TRBD1 (5 bases). From germline, CDR1 is SGHNT and CDR2 YYREEE (reference sequence). CDR3 length: 13 amino acids. The CDR3 coding sequence is TGTGCCAGCAGACCCGCGACAGAGACTGAAGATTTCTTT. Its protein is CASRPATETEDFF.

Concerning this clone: A far larger clone is one nucleotide away, so this likely arose from a read error. This sample includes further DNA sequences coding for the same CDR3. The CDR3 region has the DNA TGTGCCAGCAGTCCCCCCCGGGATGGCTACACATTC. Translation: CASSPPRDGYTF. J is TRBJ1-2 and V is TRBV28; D unclear. The CDR3 length is 12 residues. Germline assignment: CDR1 MDHEN and CDR2 SYDVKM.

The CDR3, as DNA: TGTGCCAGCAGTGAGGGGACCCAGTACTTC. Its protein product is CASSEGTQYF. The chain uses TRBV2 and TRBJ2-5; no reliable D call. Germline values: CDR1 SNHLY, CDR2 FYNNEI. The CDR3 totals 10 residues. The V and J ends lost 3 bases and 7 bases respectively, with 3 bases between them. The entire variable domain, with the rest obtained from reference TRBV2 and TRBJ2-5, is as follows: EPEVTQTPSHQVTQMGQEVILRCVPISNHLYFYWYRQILGQKVEFLVSFYNNEISEKSEIFDDQFSVERPDGSNFTLKIRSTKLEDSAMYFCASSEGTQYFGPGTRLLVL.

There are a few counts of this clone. This chain links TRBV6-5 with TRBJ2-1; the D is unclear. This CDR3 is built from 16 residues. Germline CDR1 and CDR2: MNHEY and SVGAGI. Trimming stripped 2 bases from V and 6 bases from J, with 17 bases between. The CDR3 DNA reads TGTGCCAGCAGTTACCGGTACTCACCCTCGGGCAATGAGCAGTTCTTC. The encoded protein is CASSYRYSPSGNEQFF.

This clone is a singleton in its sample. V gene TRBV7-6 combines with J gene TRBJ2-3; TRBD2 agrees at 10 bases. This CDR3 comprises 18 residues. CDR1 SGHVS and CDR2 FNYEAQ come from the germline V gene. Losses at the gene ends were 2 bases for V and 2 bases for J; bases not matched to a gene: 10. DNA for the CDR3: TGTGCCAGCAGCTTACGGCTAGCGGGAGCACTCAACACAGATACGCAGTATTTT. Translated, it gives CASSLRLAGALNTDTQYF.

The rearrangement links TRBV2 to TRBJ1-4; a weak D match, TRBD1 (6 bases). CDR1 is SNHLY, CDR2 FYNNEI, per germline. V lost 0 bases and J 7 bases, leaving 12 bases between the germline ends. The CDR3 totals 15 residues. CDR3 sequence: CASSEALQGGEKLFF. As DNA, the CDR3 is TGTGCCAGCAGTGAAGCGCTACAGGGCGGTGAAAAACTGTTTTTT.

The chain links TRBV21-1 to TRBJ2-7; the table assigns TRBD1, which was not confirmed against the DNA. TRBV21-1 is flagged as a pseudogene. The CDR3 spans 24 residues. The CDR3 here is CASSKVSETGVSPYSVQSSYEQYF. The CDR3, as DNA: TGTGCCAGCAGCAAAGTGTCGGAGACAGGGGTATCCCCCTACTCAGTCCAAAGCTCCTACGAGCAGTACTTC.

V and J are TRBV6-5 and TRBJ2-1; 9 nucleotides align to TRBD1. CDR3 length: 15 amino acids. J was trimmed by 8 bases and V by 5 bases; bases with no gene match: 10. Germline CDR1 reads MNHEY; CDR2 reads SVGAGI. The CDR3 sequence: CASSPQGALSHEQFF. CDR3 bases: TGTGCCAGCAGTCCACAGGGGGCGCTTTCCCATGAGCAGTTCTTC.

A single count supports this clone. A far larger clone lies a single base away; this is likely a read error. This same CDR3 is encoded by further DNA sequences in the sample. This chain uses TRBV4-3 with TRBJ2-5; D unclear. The assigned J gene may be wrong: the sequence end matches TRBJ2-7 better. CDR1 is LGHNA, CDR2 YSLEER, per germline. This CDR3 comprises 14 residues. CDR3 loop: CASSPTRTSYEQYF. The CDR3 DNA is TGCGCCAGCAGCCCTACACGAACTTCCTACGAGCAGTACTTC.